The present entry profiles one T cell receptor beta chain with its context. Method: immunoSEQ multiplex PCR; TCRdb's copy keeps in-frame clones and lacks some. The sample lists 200,000 to 250,000 clones; 85% to 95% were seen once. Deletions cut 1 base from V and 0 bases from J, with 7 bases between. From germline, CDR1 is SGHRS and CDR2 YFSETQ. The CDR3 is 14 amino acids. This sample is part of a study of control samples from healthy donors and cancer patients. This chain joins TRBV5-1 and TRBJ1-1, with unresolved D. Input material: blood. This TCR was sampled from a man aged 45-65 years in good health. The CDR3, as DNA: TGCGCCAGCAGCTTGCAACAATTGAACACTGAAGCTTTCTTT. Amino acid sequence: CASSLQQLNTEAFF. Drawing the rest from reference TRBV5-1 and TRBJ1-1, the complete variable domain is KAGVTQTPRYLIKTRGQQVTLSCSPISGHRSVSWYQQTPGQGLQFLFEYFSETQRNKGNFPGRFSGRQFSNSRSEMNVSTLELGDSALYLCASSLQQLNTEAFFGQGTRLTVV.